The rows below give T cell receptor beta chains drawn from one sample of a study of T cell responses to AZD1222 COVID-19 vaccine. The repertoire was sequenced with immunoSEQ multiplex PCR; TCRdb's copy has only in-frame clones and lacks some. This sample has 130,000 or so clones; approximately 85% occur once, and the top ten carry just under 9.5%. This specimen consisted of peripheral blood, obtained on day 0 of AZD1222 vaccination. Source of these receptors: an adult in good health. CDR3s include the opening cysteine and the closing phenylalanine or tryptophan. D genes are given only for firm matches. Some rows have no size entry. The others give once, few or many, or a class for an expanded clone.

j_call,d_call,cdr3_length,v_call,clone_size,cdr3_aa,cdr3_nt
TRBJ1-2,TRBD1,15,TRBV18,once,CASSAESTGERGYTF,TGTGCCAGCTCAGCCGAATCGACAGGGGAGAGAGGCTACACCTTC
TRBJ1-1,TRBD1,16,TRBV7-3,-,CASSLRTGAGNTEAFF,TGTGCCAGCAGCTTAAGGACAGGGGCTGGGAACACTGAAGCTTTCTTT
TRBJ2-7,TRBD2,16,TRBV5-5,-,CASSLDISGGAREQYF,TGTGCCAGCAGCTTGGATATTAGCGGGGGGGCAAGGGAGCAGTACTTC
TRBJ1-5,-,16,TRBV28,-,CASSLHGSGFGQPQHF,TGTGCCAGCAGTTTACACGGTTCGGGGTTCGGTCAGCCCCAGCATTTT
TRBJ2-7,TRBD1,13,TRBV7-9,-,CASGGQGLYEQYF,TGTGCCAGCGGCGGACAGGGGTTATACGAGCAGTACTTC
TRBJ2-5,-,12,TRBV15,-,CATSIYQETQYF,TGTGCCACCAGCATTTACCAAGAGACCCAGTACTTC
TRBJ2-7,-,12,TRBV28,-,CASSLSLYEQYF,TGTGCCAGCAGTTTGAGTCTCTACGAGCAGTACTTC
TRBJ2-7,-,16,TRBV6-1,-,CASSVAFAGRTYEQYF,TGTGCCAGCAGTGTGGCATTTGCGGGTCGTACCTACGAGCAGTACTTC
TRBJ1-2,-,11,TRBV30,-,CAWSTGSGYTF,TGTGCCTGGAGTACAGGGTCTGGCTACACCTTC
TRBJ2-3,-,16,TRBV9,-,CASSVDPVGRTDTQYF,TGTGCCAGCAGCGTAGATCCAGTCGGTCGCACAGATACGCAGTATTTT
TRBJ1-5,-,13,TRBV19,once,CASSIASNQPQHF,TGTGCCAGTAGTATAGCCAGCAATCAGCCCCAGCATTTT
TRBJ2-3,TRBD2,14,TRBV10-3,-,CAISAGGSTDTQYF,TGTGCCATCAGTGCGGGAGGTTCCACAGATACGCAGTATTTT
TRBJ1-4,TRBD1,17,TRBV4-1,-,CASSQGQGVKLFEKLFF,TGCGCCAGCAGCCAAGGCCAGGGGGTTAAACTCTTTGAAAAACTGTTTTTT
TRBJ2-1,-,15,TRBV24-1,few,CATSYGGSPYNEQFF,TGTGCCACCAGTTATGGCGGCAGTCCCTACAATGAGCAGTTCTTC
TRBJ2-5,TRBD2,16,TRBV7-2,few,CASSSPTSGRRETQYF,TGTGCCAGCAGCTCGCCGACTAGCGGGAGGCGAGAGACCCAGTACTTC
TRBJ2-7,TRBD2,14,TRBV28,once,CASRRLAGAYEQYF,TGTGCCAGCAGGCGACTAGCGGGGGCCTACGAGCAGTACTTC
TRBJ2-7,TRBD2,14,TRBV19,-,CASTPTSGSDEQYF,TGTGCCAGTACCCCGACTAGCGGGAGTGATGAGCAGTACTTC
TRBJ2-2,-,11,TRBV14,-,CASSQAGELFF,TGTGCCAGCAGCCAAGCCGGGGAGCTGTTTTTT
TRBJ1-4,-,8,TRBV28,-,CASPLLFF,TGTGCCAGCCCTCTGCTGTTTTTT
TRBJ1-1,TRBD1,17,TRBV3-1/TRBV3-2,-,CASSTGTGRYRVSEAFF,TGTGCCAGCAGCACCGGGACAGGGCGCTATCGGGTCTCTGAAGCTTTCTTT
TRBJ1-1,-,15,TRBV9,-,CASSEEDRGRAEAFF,TGTGCCAGCAGCGAGGAGGACCGGGGGCGGGCTGAAGCTTTCTTT
TRBJ2-2,TRBD2,13,TRBV2,-,CASTAGVGGELFF,TGTGCCAGCACAGCGGGGGTCGGCGGGGAGCTGTTTTTT
TRBJ2-7,-,12,TRBV2,few,CASRNTEYGQYF,TGTGCCAGCAGGAACACAGAGTACGGGCAGTACTTC
TRBJ1-6,TRBD1,15,TRBV5-1,-,CASSRTGGVGSPLHF,TGCGCCAGCAGCCGGACAGGGGGCGTCGGTTCACCCCTCCACTTT
TRBJ2-2,TRBD2,16,TRBV7-6,-,CASSANSGDNTGELFF,TGTGCCAGCAGCGCAAATAGCGGGGACAACACCGGGGAGCTGTTTTTT
TRBJ1-2,-,18,TRBV21-1,-,CASSKHLGQGYHLRGYTF,TGTGCCAGCAGCAAACATTTGGGACAGGGTTATCATTTGCGTGGCTACACCTTC
TRBJ2-7,TRBD2,17,TRBV5-5,-,CASTVSLAGGSSYEQYF,TGTGCCAGCACCGTATCCCTAGCGGGGGGAAGCTCCTACGAGCAGTACTTC
TRBJ1-5,TRBD1,14,TRBV19,few,CASGGQGGQQPQHF,TGTGCCAGTGGAGGACAGGGGGGGCAGCAGCCCCAGCATTTT
TRBJ2-3,-,14,TRBV2,-,CASNAGASTDTQYF,TGTGCCAGCAACGCGGGGGCTAGCACAGATACGCAGTATTTT
TRBJ2-7,-,13,TRBV11-2,-,CASSPDRYYEQYF,TGTGCCAGCAGCCCAGACAGATACTACGAGCAGTACTTC
TRBJ1-2,-,15,TRBV19,-,CASSIVPPENYGYTF,TGTGCCAGTAGTATAGTACCACCAGAAAACTATGGCTACACCTTC
TRBJ1-5,-,16,TRBV21-1,-,CASTKQGAGGNQPQHF,TGTGCCAGCACCAAACAGGGGGCTGGTGGCAATCAGCCCCAGCATTTT
TRBJ2-2,-,16,TRBV27,once,CASSPNTGDYTGELFF,TGTGCCAGCAGTCCCAACACCGGGGACTACACCGGGGAGCTGTTTTTT
TRBJ2-1,TRBD1,14,TRBV19,once,CASSIGTGAIEQFF,TGTGCCAGTAGTATCGGGACAGGGGCCATTGAGCAGTTCTTC
TRBJ2-1,-,16,TRBV11-1,-,CASSPDLGGVYNEQFF,TGTGCCAGCAGCCCCGACCTTGGGGGTGTATACAATGAGCAGTTCTTC
TRBJ1-1,TRBD1,11,TRBV20-1,-,CSALAGGVAFF,TGCAGTGCGCTGGCAGGGGGAGTAGCTTTCTTT
TRBJ1-1,-,13,TRBV3-1/TRBV3-2,-,CASSQVMQSEAFF,TGTGCCAGCAGCCAAGTTATGCAGTCTGAAGCTTTCTTT
TRBJ1-1,-,12,TRBV12-3/TRBV12-4,once,CASSFVDTEAFF,TGTGCCAGCAGTTTTGTGGACACTGAAGCTTTCTTT
TRBJ2-3,-,15,TRBV19,-,CASSTYLRQSDTQYF,TGTGCCAGTAGTACCTACCTTCGACAGAGTGATACGCAGTATTTT
TRBJ1-1,-,12,TRBV10-3,once,CATHPGEGEAFF,TGTGCCACGCATCCCGGGGAGGGGGAAGCTTTCTTT